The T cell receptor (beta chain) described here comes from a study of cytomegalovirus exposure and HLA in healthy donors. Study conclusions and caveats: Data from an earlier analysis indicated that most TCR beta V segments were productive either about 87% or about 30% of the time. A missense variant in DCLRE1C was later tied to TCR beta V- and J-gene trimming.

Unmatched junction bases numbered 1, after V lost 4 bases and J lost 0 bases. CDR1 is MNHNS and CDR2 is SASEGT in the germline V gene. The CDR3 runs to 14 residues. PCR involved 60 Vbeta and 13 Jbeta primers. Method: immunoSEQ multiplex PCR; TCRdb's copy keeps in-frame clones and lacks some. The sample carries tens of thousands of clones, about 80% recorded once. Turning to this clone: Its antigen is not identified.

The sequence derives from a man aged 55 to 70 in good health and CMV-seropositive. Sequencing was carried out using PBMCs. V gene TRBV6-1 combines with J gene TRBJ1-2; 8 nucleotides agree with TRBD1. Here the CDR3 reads CASSGGQANYGYTF. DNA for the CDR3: TGTGCCAGCAGTGGGGGACAGGCTAACTATGGCTACACCTTC.